The entry below describes one TCR beta chain. Which antigen it targets is not known. Base qualities are missing; no much larger clone stands one base away. Library preparation employed 5' RACE. Sequencing instrument: Illumina HiSeq 2000. A universal primer binding site was added through template switching, and the final cDNA carried a unique molecular identifier so that TCR cDNA molecules could be counted accurately. First-strand cDNA for TCR alpha and beta chains was synthesized from specific primers in the conserved constant-segment region. Each cDNA library was double barcoded, with a SMART-Mk sample barcode plus Illumina barcodes, to control for contamination. TruSeq adapter sequences along with Illumina sample barcodes were introduced in two successive PCR steps. The Illumina HiSeq platform was used with custom primers to sequence TCR alpha and beta cDNA libraries. Per the source publication's procedure: Unique molecular identifiers were extracted from raw reads with MiGEC, and CDR3 positions were determined with MiXCR. Recombination models were inferred per individual with the repgenHMM and IGoR tools using an EM algorithm. The tcR package in R was used for shared clonotype analysis, with sharing normalized by the product of cloneset sizes. To study raw recombination without the effects of thymic and clonal selection, out-of-frame nonproductive sequences were analyzed. TCRdb trimmed the raw reads at Q25, called clones with MiXCR and kept productive beta chains. Rows matching on CDR3 protein sequence are summarized as one entry with the most common DNA and genes. The V and J calls here are based on TCRdb, not the publication. This sample lists 700,000 or so distinct CDR3 sequences; 8.5% to 9% were detected once. 0.98% of the sample rests with the top ten.

Only healthy Caucasian donors were included. Three pairs of female monozygotic twins, all aged 18 to 29 years, made up the twin cohort. RNA for TCR libraries was isolated from peripheral blood mononuclear cells. These data belong to a study of identical twins (dated by TCRdb to 2016 to 2017). With regard to the full study: To test whether fetal clonotypes persist, this study deep-sequenced TCR alpha and beta repertoires from monozygotic twins, from unrelated adults of various ages, and from cord blood. To rule out contamination, the twin experiments were replicated at different times with different library preparation protocols.

Broader findings and caveats from the paper: Out-of-frame TCR alpha sequences shared between twins showed an excess of low generation-probability sequences compared with coincidental sharing between unrelated individuals. Zero-insertion analyses could be partly confounded by invariant T cells such as MAIT and iNKT, though diverse VJ usage argued against such confounding for most clonotypes. In monozygotic twins, out-of-frame TCR alpha sharing was systematically underestimated by recombination models, although the models agreed with sharing between unrelated individuals. Fewer insertions were carried by abundant cord blood beta clonotypes, a similar but weaker trend appeared in young adult naive repertoires, and no such trend appeared in memory repertoires. In beta out-of-frame sequences, excess twin sharing was weaker, because having fewer shared sequences lowered the signal-to-noise ratio. Because the same donors could not be followed over many years, conclusions were based on cross-sectional statistical analysis.

The germline V and J ends show losses of 4 bases and 0 bases respectively, and no gene match explains 7 bases of the junction. The CDR3 covers 17 residues, taking in both the cysteine and the phenylalanine. CDR3 DNA is the only sequence kept; it has 51 bases, read in frame from the first base. The germline V gene encodes CDR1 MNHEY and CDR2 SMNVEV (reference sequence). Separately, the same data were catalogued under a study of yellow fever vaccine responses in identical twins. The second study's paper adds: The T cell response to vaccination in identical twins was reported by the authors to appear partly convergent and partly personalized. Focusing on identical twins, the study followed the T cell clones that responded to the vaccine, and did so with precision.

The chain was built from TRBV27 and TRBJ2-1; TRBD2 fits 9 bases in the junction. The sequence was collected from a woman between 18 and 29 years old in good health. Sample: PBMCs. The DNA sequence is TGTGCCAGCAGTTCCTTTGATAGCGGGAGCTCCTACAATGAGCAGTTCTTC. Its protein reads: CASSSFDSGSSYNEQFF.